This TCR beta chain was captured by sequencing in a study of cytomegalovirus exposure and HLA in healthy donors. After removal of 4 bases from V and 5 bases from J, the junction contained 13 bases not matched to a gene. The CDR3 has 17 residues. CDR1 and CDR2 (germline): SGHVS, FQNEAQ. The PCR was carried out with 60 Vbeta primers and 13 Jbeta primers. As processed by the authors: Later, an analysis found around 77 million unique TCR beta chains, and roughly 10 million of these were shared. TCRdb's table, derived via immunoSEQ multiplex PCR, lists solely in-frame clones and lacks some. V and J calls and clone size are given by that table; D and trimming were obtained from the DNA. The sample yields about 270,000 clones, just over 85% seen once. Findings and caveats of the study: The authors considered a cluster of highly shared sequence variants likely to be a sequencing artifact. Reports state that TCR beta sequences accurately predicted most subjects' HLA-A and HLA-B alleles. Through in vitro validation, a few CMV-associated chains were shown to be specific for CMV antigens.

As concerns this clone: Its target is not known.

The sequence was obtained from a man in his forties or fifties in good health and CMV-seropositive. The chain couples TRBV7-8 to TRBJ2-3; 9 bases are shared with TRBD2. Specimen: PBMCs. This CDR3 reads CASSSHIAGDGGDTQYF. The DNA for the CDR3 is TGTGCCAGCAGCTCTCATATAGCGGGAGACGGCGGAGATACGCAGTATTTT.